This T cell receptor beta chain was captured by sequencing in a study of cytomegalovirus exposure and HLA in healthy donors. Vbeta (60) and Jbeta (13) primers were used in the PCR. Sequencing used immunoSEQ multiplex PCR; TCRdb keeps in-frame clones, though not all of them. Seen in this sample are 60,000 to 70,000 clones; the ten most common clones hold approximately 5.1%. Trimming removed 4 bases from V and 4 bases from J; junction bases left unmatched: 9. Per germline, CDR1 SGHVS and CDR2 FNYEAQ. The CDR3 is 17 amino acids. The TCR originated in a man in his thirties or forties in good health and CMV-seropositive. J is TRBJ2-3 and V is TRBV7-6, with 12 bases aligning to TRBD2. The sequenced material came from PBMCs. Here the CDR3 DNA reads TGTGCCAGCAGCTCAGTCTGGACTAGCGGGGCAGCAGATACGCAGTATTTT. Residues: CASSSVWTSGAADTQYF.